This TCR beta chain was sequenced during a study of shared clonotypes between healthy human individuals. Overall study: There were three CD4 naive, three CD4 memory, two CD8 naive and one CD8 memory plates per donor.

This clone was seen a few times. This table comes from immunoSEQ multiplex PCR, and its TCRdb copy is limited to in-frame clones, with some not included. Of hundreds of thousands of clones in the sample, around 73% were seen once. Adult donors, all healthy and HIV-negative, had no recent acute infections or vaccinations. This CDR3 region has 13 residues. Germline V lookup: CDR1 SGHTA, CDR2 FQGTGA. Trimming cost V 5 bases and J 7 bases, with 14 bases left between them. This sequence was found in a woman in her thirties in good health. Input material: memory CD4+ T cells sorted from blood. Subset specified: CD45RA-negative fraction. This chain joins TRBV7-3 and TRBJ1-1; no clear D gene. CDR3 DNA sequence: TGTGCCAGCAGCCCAAGCCGGGATGATGAAGCTTTCTTT. Residues: CASSPSRDDEAFF.